This TCR beta chain was found in a study of Ad26.COV2.S vaccination and SARS-CoV-2 variants. Study at large: Ad26.COV2.S given intramuscularly, once or twice 56 days apart.

Clones were sequenced by immunoSEQ multiplex PCR, and TCRdb holds only the in-frame ones, with some missing. The sample holds around 340,000 clones, about 88% seen once. Overall study findings and caveats: Comparability of non-spike TCR breadth was observed across vaccine and placebo recipients. Spike-specific TCR breadth was greater after Ad26.COV2.S than placebo.

Comment on this clone: Its matching antigen is unknown.

Treatment denoted: 19 received Ad26.COV2.S at low or high dose, single or two shots; about 5 received placebo; per-sample allocation not given. The investigators took samples on day 63 after the first vaccine or placebo injection. Donor was an adult aged 18-55 years in Boston. The clonotype comes from a person aged 18-65 years who received the Ad26.COV2.S COVID-19 vaccine or a placebo. Sequences were derived from peripheral blood, sampled in a trial of Ad26.COV2.S vaccine versus placebo.

The CDR3 DNA reads as TGCGCCAGCAGCCAAGATGTGACTAGCGGGAGGGCCTCTACGCAGTATTTT. This translates into CASSQDVTSGRASTQYF. The chain combines TRBV4-3 with TRBJ2-3; 14 positions agree with TRBD2. Germline-derived CDR1 and CDR2 are LGHNA and YSLEER. Trimming took 0 bases from V and 8 from J; bases not matched to a gene: 7. CDR3 length: 17 residues.